This entry lists 27 T cell receptor beta chains sequenced from one sample in a study of T cell changes during pregnancy in multiple sclerosis. Method: immunoSEQ multiplex PCR; TCRdb's copy keeps in-frame clones and lacks some. The sample comprises 60,000 or so clones, around nine tenths of which are singletons, and about 0.85% rests with the top ten. The material was peripheral blood, obtained before pregnancy. Receptor source: a female donor with multiple sclerosis, enrolled in a pregnancy study.

The CDR3 here is CASRALAGVLTDTQYF. The CDR3 DNA follows: TGTGCCAGCAGAGCTCTAGCGGGGGTTCTTACAGATACGCAGTATTTT. The V call is TRBV2, the J call TRBJ2-3; TRBD2 matches at 10 bases. The V segment lost 6 bases and the J segment 3 bases; nucleotides outside the gene matches: 9. Germline CDR1 is SNHLY and CDR2 is FYNNEI. The CDR3 covers 16 residues.

This clone came up once. V gene TRBV7-2 combines with J gene TRBJ2-5, with 10 bases identical to TRBD2. After removal of 3 bases from V and 5 bases from J, the junction contained 3 bases not matched to a gene. The CDR3 loop spans 14 amino acids. Germline assignment: CDR1 SGHTA and CDR2 FQGNSA. CDR3 in amino acids: CASSLGLARETQYF. The CDR3 DNA is TGTGCCAGCAGCTTGGGACTAGCGAGGGAGACCCAGTACTTC. Drawing the rest from reference TRBV7-2 and TRBJ2-5, the complete variable domain is GAGVSQSPSNKVTEKGKDVELRCDPISGHTALYWYRQSLGQGLEFLIYFQGNSAPDKSGLPSDRFSAERTGGSVSTLTIQRTQQEDSAVYLCASSLGLARETQYFGPGTRLLVL.

This chain connects TRBV7-6 to TRBJ1-1; tentatively, D is TRBD1 (5 bases). CDR3 size: 13 residues. The V gene's germline CDR1 is SGHVS and CDR2 FNYEAQ. V was shortened by 5 bases and J by 1 base, with 8 bases between the two germline ends. The CDR3 is CASSRTQNTEAFF. The CDR3 DNA reads as TGTGCCAGCAGCCGGACACAGAACACTGAAGCTTTCTTT.

V usage is TRBV21-1 and J usage is TRBJ2-5; the tabulated D call, TRBD2, remains unverified against the DNA. TRBV21-1 is a listed pseudogene. The CDR3 consists of 18 residues. CDR3 sequence: CASSKVRSSGGFQETQYF. The CDR3 region has the DNA TGTGCCAGCAGCAAAGTCCGGTCTAGCGGGGGGTTCCAAGAGACCCAGTACTTC.

This chain joins TRBV2 and TRBJ2-3, with no clear D. Germline CDR1 reads SNHLY; CDR2 reads FYNNEI. This CDR3 is 21 amino acids long. Trimming pared 7 bases from V and 0 bases from J, leaving 32 bases between. The CDR3 DNA sequence: TGTGCCAGCATTGGGCTCGATAAGGCCCATATCGACCCGTCTAGCACAGATACGCAGTATTTT. Protein sequence: CASIGLDKAHIDPSSTDTQYF.

The chain employs TRBV7-9 and TRBJ1-2, with 7 bases lining up with TRBD1. After removal of 6 bases from V and 3 bases from J, the junction contained 10 bases not matched to a gene. Germline V gene sequence: CDR1 SEHNR, CDR2 FQNEAQ (reference sequence). This CDR3 has 15 residues. The CDR3 sequence: CASSTGAAQDYGYTF. The CDR3 nucleotides are TGTGCCAGCAGTACAGGGGCCGCTCAGGACTATGGCTACACCTTC.

This chain links TRBV29-1 with TRBJ2-1; D is possibly TRBD1 (5 bases). Trimming shortened V by 0 bases and J by 0 bases, and 12 bases separated the two germline ends. Germline V gene sequence: CDR1 SQVTM, CDR2 ANQGSEA. The CDR3 is made up of 16 amino acids. The CDR3 nucleotides are TGCAGCGTTGAAGATCCAGGGATGAGCTCCTACAATGAGCAGTTCTTC. Translation gives CSVEDPGMSSYNEQFF.

This clone has a single count. The chain employs TRBV5-4 and TRBJ1-1; 8 bases are a match to TRBD1. The V gene's germline CDR1 is SGHNT and CDR2 YYREEE (reference sequence). Trimming cost V 9 bases and J 1 base; bases outside gene matches: 8. CDR3 length equals 14 residues. In nucleotides, the CDR3 is TGTGCCATCCAACTCCAGGGGGCGAACACTGAAGCTTTCTTT. Amino acid sequence: CAIQLQGANTEAFF.

V and J are TRBV9 and TRBJ2-1; a possible D gene is TRBD2 (7 bases). V lost 3 bases and J lost 0, with 25 bases in between. The CDR3 is 20 amino acids. Germline CDR1 SGDLS, CDR2 YYNGEE. This CDR3 reads CASSASLIPGGPSSYNEQFF. Here the CDR3 DNA reads TGTGCCAGCAGCGCCTCACTAATCCCCGGGGGGCCGAGCTCCTACAATGAGCAGTTCTTC. The whole variable domain, remainder taken from reference TRBV9 and TRBJ2-1, is DSGVTQTPKHLITATGQRVTLRCSPRSGDLSVYWYQQSLDQGLQFLIQYYNGEERAKGNILERFSAQQFPDLHSELNLSSLELGDSALYFCASSASLIPGGPSSYNEQFFGPGTRLTVL.

The chain uses TRBV4-1 and TRBJ2-5, with TRBD1 as a possible D gene (5 bases). The CDR3 contains 16 residues. V shed 1 base and J shed 5 bases, with 17 bases lying between them. Germline CDR1 MGHRA, CDR2 YSYEKL. The CDR3 coding sequence is TGCGCCAGCAGCCAAGGAGCCAAGGGGTACTGGGAGACCCAGTACTTC. Its translation: CASSQGAKGYWETQYF.

The chain has TRBV25-1 and TRBJ2-1, with 10 bases identical to TRBD1. This CDR3 has 14 residues. Germline lookup yields CDR1 MGHDK and CDR2 SYGVNS. The V segment lost 6 bases and the J segment 7 bases; nucleotides outside the gene matches: 6. CDR3 DNA sequence: TGTGCCAGCAGAGACAGGGGGCTATGGAATGAGCAGTTCTTC. Translated, it gives CASRDRGLWNEQFF.

The count of this clone is one. The junction differs from germline at one of its ends, possibly a read error. The chain employs TRBV6-1 and TRBJ1-1, with a weak D call TRBD1 (6 bases). Germline V CDR1 and CDR2: MNHNS, SASEGT. The CDR3 is 13 residues long. The CDR3 DNA follows: TGTGCCGGCAATGACAGGTGGGACACTGGAGCTTTCTTT. Translated: CAGNDRWDTGAFF.

This chain connects TRBV9 to TRBJ2-1, with 9 bases fitting TRBD1. Germline V CDR1 and CDR2: SGDLS, YYNGEE. The CDR3 covers 16 residues. Trimming removed 4 bases from V and 10 bases from J; junction bases left unmatched: 15. CDR3 residues: CASSLGNGQGSWEQFF. The CDR3 region has the DNA TGTGCCAGCAGCTTAGGGAACGGACAGGGGTCATGGGAGCAGTTCTTC.

The gene calls are TRBV2 and TRBJ2-3, with 11 bases that match TRBD2. There are 16 residues in the CDR3. Germline V gene lookup returns CDR1 SNHLY and CDR2 FYNNEI. With 5 bases clipped from V and 0 bases from J, the junction kept 4 bases outside the gene matches. The CDR3 DNA reads as TGTGCCAGCAGTTACGGGACTAGCGGAAGCACAGATACGCAGTATTTT. It is translated as CASSYGTSGSTDTQYF.

The V call is TRBV4-3, the J call TRBJ1-1; D gene unclear. The germline gives CDR1 LGHNA, CDR2 YSLEER. Trimming shortened V by 1 base and J by 1 base, and 13 bases separated the two germline ends. CDR3 length: 16 amino acids. The CDR3 reads CASSQVPGVRNTEAFF. For the CDR3, the DNA is TGCGCCAGCAGCCAAGTCCCCGGGGTCCGGAACACTGAAGCTTTCTTT.

V usage is TRBV15 and J usage is TRBJ1-2; 7 nucleotides agree with TRBD1. CDR1 and CDR2 from the germline V gene are LNHNV and YYDKDF (reference sequence). The CDR3 has 14 residues. With V trimmed by 3 bases and J by 4 bases, 5 bases remained unmatched. The CDR3 here is CATSSSGQVYGYTF. CDR3 nucleotide sequence: TGTGCCACCAGCAGCTCAGGACAGGTCTATGGCTACACCTTC.

The V and J genes are TRBV9 and TRBJ2-5, with a possible D match to TRBD1 (6 bases). The CDR3 length is 12 residues. Trimming removed 3 bases at V and 5 bases at J, with 8 bases between. Germline CDR1 SGDLS, CDR2 YYNGEE. As DNA, the CDR3 is TGTGCCAGCAGCGCGAGGGGGGAGACCCAGTACTTC. It specifies CASSARGETQYF.

The chain carries TRBV5-1 and TRBJ2-3; TRBD2 matches at 10 bases. The germline CDR1 and CDR2 sequences are SGHRS and YFSETQ. The V segment lost 4 bases and the J segment 4 bases; nucleotides outside the gene matches: 3. The CDR3 is 14 amino acids. For the CDR3, the DNA is TGCGCCAGCAGCCCAGCGGGGGGGTCAGATACGCAGTATTTT. Translating gives CASSPAGGSDTQYF.

This chain links TRBV9 with TRBJ1-2, with 9 bases lining up with TRBD1. The CDR3 is made up of 16 amino acids. V lost 2 bases and J lost 7; bases outside the gene matches: 12. Germline CDR1 and CDR2: SGDLS and YYNGEE. The CDR3 region is CASSVSSSDRGGGYTF. The CDR3 nucleotides read TGTGCCAGCAGCGTTAGTAGCTCGGACAGGGGAGGTGGCTACACCTTC.

This chain links TRBV12-2 with TRBJ2-7; the tabulated D call, TRBD2, remains unverified against the DNA. TRBV12-2 corresponds to a pseudogene. The CDR3 consists of 16 residues. CDR3 nucleotide sequence: TGTGCAAGTCGCCCCTGGGGCGGGGGTTTCCCAGGTGAGCAGTACTTC. Its protein product is CASRPWGGGFPGEQYF.

The chain carries TRBV13 and TRBJ2-3; 8 bases line up with TRBD2. Germline CDR1 PRHDT, CDR2 FYEKMQ (reference sequence). The CDR3 runs 17 residues. The trim removed 4 bases at V and 5 bases at J, leaving 14 bases unmatched. The CDR3 DNA reads as TGTGCCAGCAGCTCTACTTGGACTAGCCGGGCGGAAGATACGCAGTATTTT. Translating it yields CASSSTWTSRAEDTQYF. The whole variable domain, filled in from reference TRBV13 and TRBJ2-3, reads AAGVIQSPRHLIKEKRETATLKCYPIPRHDTVYWYQQGPGQDPQFLISFYEKMQSDKGSIPDRFSAQQFSDYHSELNMSSLELGDSALYFCASSSTWTSRAEDTQYFGPGTRLTVL.

The chain uses TRBV10-1 and TRBJ1-1, with TRBD1 matching 7 bases. There are 17 residues in the CDR3. J was trimmed by 0 bases and V by 3 bases; bases with no gene match: 10. Germline assignment: CDR1 WNHNN and CDR2 SYGVQD (reference sequence). The CDR3 DNA reads TGCGCCAGCAGTGAAAGGAAGGGGGCCTTTATGAACACTGAAGCTTTCTTT. This encodes CASSERKGAFMNTEAFF.

This sequence joins TRBV21-1 and TRBJ1-5; the table gives TRBD1 as D, unverified against the DNA. TRBV21-1 is noted as a pseudogene. The CDR3 totals 17 residues. The chain's CDR3 is CASSNVPDREGNQPQHF. In DNA form, the CDR3 reads TGTGCCAGCAGCAACGTTCCGGACAGGGAAGGCAATCAGCCCCAGCATTTT.

The chain uses TRBV30 and TRBJ2-1; TRBD1 matches 8 bases. CDR3 length: 13 residues. Germline loops: CDR1 GTSNPN, CDR2 SVGIG (reference sequence). V lost 8 bases to trimming and J lost 5 bases; unmatched junction nucleotides: 8. CDR3 in amino acids: CAGTGTGDNEQFF. CDR3 coding DNA: TGTGCCGGGACGGGGACAGGCGACAATGAGCAGTTCTTC. The whole variable domain, filled in from reference TRBV30 and TRBJ2-1, reads SQTIHQWPATLVQPVGSPLSLECTVEGTSNPNLYWYRQAAGRGLQLLFYSVGIGQISSEVPQNLSASRPQDRQFILSSKKLLLSDSGFYLCAGTGTGDNEQFFGPGTRLTVL.

The chain recombines TRBV27 with TRBJ2-7, with 8 bases identical to TRBD2. J gave up 3 bases and V 5 bases, and 9 bases lay outside the gene matches. The length of the CDR3 is 15 residues. Germline V CDR1 and CDR2: MNHEY, SMNVEV (reference sequence). CDR3: CASSHPLRGGYEQYF. In DNA form, the CDR3 reads TGTGCCAGCAGTCATCCCCTCCGGGGGGGCTACGAGCAGTACTTC.

The chain links TRBV7-2 to TRBJ2-2; D is unresolved. Trimming left V 7 bases short and J 8 bases short, with 11 bases between. The CDR3 has 12 amino acids. CDR1 is SGHTA and CDR2 is FQGNSA in the germline V gene. This chain's CDR3 is CASNFARGELFF. The CDR3 region has the DNA TGTGCCAGCAACTTCGCCAGGGGGGAGCTGTTTTTT.

V and J are TRBV9 and TRBJ2-7, with 8 nucleotides matching TRBD2. Germline values: CDR1 SGDLS, CDR2 YYNGEE. With V trimmed by 4 bases and J by 3 bases, 12 bases remained unmatched. CDR3 size: 16 residues. CDR3 nucleotides: TGTGCCAGCAGCAGGGGCAGCGGGGGACCCGTCTACGAGCAGTACTTC. It encodes CASSRGSGGPVYEQYF.